This entry lists 18 T cell receptor beta chains sequenced from one sample in a study of blood T cells in healthy people across ages. Using a J-beta primer mix together with a sample-barcoded 5' primer, a second PCR was run for about 7 to 12 cycles. MiXCR, run by TCRdb on the 5' RACE reads, gives a single entry per CDR3 protein. Of about 670,000 distinct CDR3 sequences detected, roughly 41% appear once; the ten largest clones hold about 30%. Sequenced input: blood. The receptors stem from a man older than 75 in good health.

This chain uses TRBV7-2 with TRBJ2-7; 9 bases are a match to TRBD2. CDR3 length: 16 residues. Looked up from germline, CDR1 is SGHTA and CDR2 is FQGNSA. J was trimmed by 3 bases and V by 6 bases; bases with no gene match: 12. The CDR3 DNA reads as TGTGCCAGCAGTCGTGGCGGGGGGGATACTGTCTACGAGCAGTACTTC. This gives the protein CASSRGGGDTVYEQYF.

This clonotype has a handful of counts. The chain recombines TRBV7-2 with TRBJ1-4; no clear D. V lost 5 bases to trimming and J lost 0 bases, with 13 bases between them. This CDR3 spans 16 amino acids. Germline CDR1 reads SGHTA; CDR2 reads FQGNSA. CDR3 loop: CASSPESYATNEKLFF. CDR3 nucleotide sequence: TGTGCCAGCAGCCCTGAGAGTTATGCAACTAATGAAAAACTGTTTTTT.

The chain has TRBV12-3 or TRBV12-4 and TRBJ1-1; no clear D gene. This CDR3 contains 14 residues. Deletions cut 6 bases from V and 1 base from J, with 12 bases between. The CDR3: CASSPRAGNTEAFF. The CDR3 region has the DNA TGTGCCAGCAGCCCGAGGGCAGGGAACACTGAAGCTTTCTTT.

This clonotype has a handful of counts. The CDR3 protein is CASSGGLLTGVLTSGGEQFF. CDR3 DNA: TGTGCCAGCAGCGGAGGGCTCCTGACAGGCGTTCTCACTAGCGGCGGTGAGCAGTTCTTC. This sequence joins TRBV7-6 and TRBJ2-1, with 8 bases matching TRBD2. CDR1 is SGHVS and CDR2 is FNYEAQ in the germline V gene. The J segment lost 9 bases and the V segment lost 5 bases, leaving 27 bases of the junction unmatched. This CDR3 is built from 20 residues.

The chain joins TRBV7-3 to TRBJ2-5, with TRBD2 matching over 8 bases. Per the germline V gene, CDR1 is SGHTA and CDR2 is FQGTGA. After removal of 3 bases from V and 0 bases from J, the junction contained 3 bases not matched to a gene. The CDR3 has 15 amino acids. The chain's CDR3 is CASSFAAGDQETQYF. The DNA of the CDR3 is TGTGCCAGCAGCTTTGCAGCGGGAGACCAAGAGACCCAGTACTTC.

In its sample, this clonotype was seen a few times. The chain joins TRBV27 to TRBJ2-1, with a possible D match to TRBD2 (6 bases). The V gene's germline CDR1 is MNHEY and CDR2 SMNVEV (reference sequence). The CDR3 extends over 19 amino acids. V lost 0 bases to trimming and J lost 0 bases, with 18 bases between them. CDR3: CASSLSGSGTPTSYNEQFF. For the CDR3, the DNA is TGTGCCAGCAGTTTATCTGGTAGCGGAACGCCTACCTCCTACAATGAGCAGTTCTTC.

This chain joins TRBV6-2 or TRBV6-3 and TRBJ2-5; D is perhaps TRBD2 (6 bases). Germline CDR1 MNHEY, CDR2 SVGEGT. The CDR3 sequence is 16 residues long. Trimming pared 6 bases from V and 4 bases from J, leaving 21 bases between. The CDR3 DNA follows: TGTGCCAGCAGCTACGCGGGGCTAGAAGTTAGAGAGACCCAGTACTTC. Its translation is CASSYAGLEVRETQYF.

This sequence joins TRBV7-2 and TRBJ2-3; the D gene is possibly TRBD2 (6 bases). This CDR3 contains 15 residues. Germline assignment: CDR1 SGHTA and CDR2 FQGNSA. Trimming removed 5 bases at V and 6 bases at J, with 18 bases between. The CDR3 region has the DNA TGTGCCAGCAGCGCCACTAGGCGGGGAGTGGATACGCAGTATTTT. It is translated as CASSATRRGVDTQYF.

This clonotype was seen only once. The chain links TRBV29-1 to TRBJ2-1, with D uncertain. Germline lookup yields CDR1 SQVTM and CDR2 ANQGSEA. This CDR3 region has 11 residues. V lost 6 bases and J lost 10, with 13 bases in between. The CDR3 coding sequence is TGCAGCGTCCCCCACCGGGCGGAGCAGTTCTTC. Amino acid sequence: CSVPHRAEQFF.

This clonotype was recorded at least ten times. The rearrangement uses TRBV7-9 and TRBJ2-5, with D maybe TRBD2 (5 bases). The ends were cut back, 5 bases at V and 4 bases at J, with 14 bases in the middle. Per the germline V gene, CDR1 is SEHNR and CDR2 is FQNEAQ (reference sequence). The CDR3 is made up of 14 amino acids. The CDR3 loop reads CASSAGLPPETQYF. The CDR3 nucleotides are TGTGCCAGCAGCGCAGGACTCCCGCCAGAGACCCAGTACTTC.

This clonotype was counted a few times. The chain combines TRBV20-1 with TRBJ2-5; D perhaps matches TRBD1 (6 bases). This CDR3 spans 13 amino acids. Per the germline V gene, CDR1 is DFQATT and CDR2 is SNEGSKA (reference sequence). Trimming took 4 bases from V and 2 from J, leaving 11 bases between them. The DNA of the CDR3 is TGCAGTGCTATCACCGGGACACAAGAGACCCAGTACTTC. It translates to CSAITGTQETQYF.

For this clonotype: A junction boundary mismatches the germline segment, possibly from a read error. The chain couples TRBV9 to TRBJ2-3; 7 nucleotides align to TRBD1. Germline V gene data show CDR1 as SGDLS and CDR2 as YYNGEE. The CDR3 consists of 15 residues. The DNA for the CDR3 is TGTGTCAGCAGCGAGAGGGGGCTACTTGCCGATACGCAGTATTTT. This sequence encodes CVSSERGLLADTQYF.

This clonotype was counted only a few times. Germline and junction disagree at one end, which may indicate a read error. This sequence joins TRBV6-1 and TRBJ1-6, with D possibly TRBD1 on 5 matching bases. The CDR3 sequence is 19 residues long. Germline V lookup: CDR1 MNHNS, CDR2 SASEGT. CDR3 nucleotides: TGTGCCAGTAGTGAATTCTGGGACCCCGTAGGGTCCTATAATTCACCCCTCCACTTT. Its translation is CASSEFWDPVGSYNSPLHF.

This clonotype has just a few counts. The chain employs TRBV5-1 and TRBJ2-7; 11 nucleotides align to TRBD1. CDR1 SGHRS and CDR2 YFSETQ come from the germline V gene. This CDR3 spans 16 amino acids. The V segment lost 1 base and the J segment 1 base; nucleotides outside the gene matches: 4. Here the CDR3 reads CASSLTGTGGSYEQYF. Written as DNA, the CDR3 is TGCGCCAGCAGCTTGACCGGGACAGGGGGATCCTACGAGCAGTACTTC.

The chain carries TRBV28 and TRBJ2-7; possible D gene TRBD1, 6 bases. The CDR3 covers 15 residues. CDR1 MDHEN and CDR2 SYDVKM come from the germline V gene. V lost 7 bases and J 1 base, leaving 17 bases between the germline ends. In nucleotides, the CDR3 is TGTGCCAGCAAGAATACCGGGACACCTTCCTACGAGCAGTACTTC. Translation gives CASKNTGTPSYEQYF.

The genes are TRBV3-1 and TRBJ2-3, with unresolved D. Trimming left V 3 bases short and J 6 bases short, with 13 bases between. Germline V gene lookup returns CDR1 LGHDT and CDR2 YNNKEL (reference sequence). There are 14 residues in the CDR3. Here the CDR3 DNA reads TGTGCCAGCAGCCAGAGCTTTAGTACCGATACGCAGTATTTT. It translates to CASSQSFSTDTQYF.

The gene calls are TRBV10-2 and TRBJ2-7; a possible D gene is TRBD2 (5 bases). Trimming cost V 3 bases and J 4 bases, with 19 bases left between them. CDR1 and CDR2 from the germline V gene are WSHSY and SAAADI. CDR3 length: 16 amino acids. CDR3 amino acids: CASSDRDRTAQYEQYF. CDR3 sequence (DNA): TGCGCCAGCAGTGACCGGGATAGGACCGCACAGTACGAGCAGTACTTC.

As regards this clonotype: A read error may account for a junction end that differs from germline. V and J are TRBV15 and TRBJ2-1; 8 bases are shared with TRBD1. Looked up from germline, CDR1 is LNHNV and CDR2 is YYDKDF (reference sequence). This CDR3 is 17 amino acids long. DNA for the CDR3: TGTGTCACCAGCAGAGCACTCACAGGGGGGACCTACAATGAGCAGTTCTTC. Amino acids: CVTSRALTGGTYNEQFF.